This T cell receptor (beta chain) was sequenced during a study of cytomegalovirus exposure and HLA in healthy donors. The study, taken as a whole, reports: In a later analysis, V- and J-gene trimming of beta chains associated with a DCLRE1C missense variant, replicated independently. Researchers counted around 180 TCR beta chains as cytomegalovirus-associated. The authors later found most CMV-associated TCR beta chains appeared HLA-restricted.

To note about this clone: Its antigen is unidentified. Other DNA sequences within the sample encode an identical CDR3.

The V gene's germline CDR1 is MDHEN and CDR2 SYDVKM. Trimming cost V 6 bases and J 2 bases, with 16 bases left between them. CDR3 length: 15 residues. The PCR made use of 60 Vbeta and 13 Jbeta primers. Method: immunoSEQ multiplex PCR; TCRdb's copy keeps in-frame clones and lacks some. The table includes 60,000 to 100,000 clones, about four fifths detected once. V and J are TRBV28 and TRBJ1-2; maybe TRBD1 (5 bases). Sequencing was carried out using PBMCs. The source is a man aged 35 to 55 in good health and CMV-seronegative. The CDR3 region is CASRGPPGGNYGYTF. In nucleotides, the CDR3 is TGTGCCAGCAGGGGGCCGCCCGGGGGAAACTATGGCTACACCTTC.